This T cell receptor (beta chain) was recorded in a study of multiple sclerosis patients with progressive multifocal leukoencephalopathy. The V end was cut by 3 bases, the J end by 3 bases, with 9 bases between. CDR1 is MNHEY, CDR2 SMNVEV, per germline (reference sequence). CDR3 length: 14 residues. Generated by immunoSEQ multiplex PCR, the TCRdb table keeps only in-frame clones and is missing some. The sample consists of fewer than 35,000 clones, 85% to 95% of them appearing once. Documented time point: before natalizumab initiation. The receptor was derived from a man aged 25 to 40 with multiple sclerosis. Sequenced input: PBMCs. The V call is TRBV27, the J call TRBJ1-5; maybe TRBD1 (5 bases). CDR3 sequence reads: CASSFGRDNQPQHF. CDR3 DNA sequence: TGTGCCAGCAGTTTTGGCAGGGACAATCAGCCCCAGCATTTT.